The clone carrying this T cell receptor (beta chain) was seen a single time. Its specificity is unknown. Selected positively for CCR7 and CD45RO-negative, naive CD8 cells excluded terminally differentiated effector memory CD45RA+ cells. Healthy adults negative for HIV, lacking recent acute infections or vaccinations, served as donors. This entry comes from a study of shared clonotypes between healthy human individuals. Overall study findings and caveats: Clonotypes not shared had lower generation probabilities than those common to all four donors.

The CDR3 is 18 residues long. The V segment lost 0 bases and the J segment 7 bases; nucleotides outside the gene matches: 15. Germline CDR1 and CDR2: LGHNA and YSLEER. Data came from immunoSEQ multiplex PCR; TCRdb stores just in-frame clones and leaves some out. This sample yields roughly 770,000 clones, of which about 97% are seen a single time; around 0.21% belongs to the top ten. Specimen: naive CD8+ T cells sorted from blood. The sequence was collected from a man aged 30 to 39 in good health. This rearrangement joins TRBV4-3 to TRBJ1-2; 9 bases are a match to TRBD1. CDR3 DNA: TGCGCCAGCAGCCAAGATACGTGGGACAGGGCCCCGATGGGTGGCTACACCTTC. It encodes CASSQDTWDRAPMGGYTF.